This entry is about one T cell receptor (beta chain). Other DNA sequences in this specimen translate into the identical CDR3. Assay used: immunoSEQ multiplex PCR; TCRdb lists only in-frame clones, some missing. The sample consists of under 150,000 clones, more than 75% of them appearing once. This specimen belongs to a study of blood T cell repertoires in COVID-19. For the study at large: Samples taken during acute and convalescent COVID-19 were collected in the United States, Italy and Spain.

Germline values: CDR1 SQVTM, CDR2 ANQGSEA. This CDR3 comprises 13 residues. V shed 3 bases and J 4 bases; nucleotides not matched to a gene: 3. The sequencing input was peripheral blood. This chain uses TRBV29-1 with TRBJ2-1; 7 bases map to TRBD1. The sequence was collected from a man aged 35 to 55 with acute or convalescent COVID-19. Written as DNA, the CDR3 is TGCAGCGTTGAGGGGACAGATTACAATGAGCAGTTCTTC. This encodes CSVEGTDYNEQFF.